Below, one TCR beta chain is given with its context. Its antigen is not identified. CD45RO-negative cells were positively selected for CCR7, leaving out terminally differentiated effector memory CD45RA+ cells. The CDR3 is 12 residues long. J lost 6 bases, V lost 2 bases, and 1 base had no gene match. Germline CDR1 is KGHSH and CDR2 is LQKENI. This entry is derived from a study of shared clonotypes between healthy human individuals. Study-wide background: The donor pool was made up of a couple of women and three men aged 18 to 49. Study-level points and caveats: Naive subsets, compared against memory subsets, generally had larger estimated richness values. There were few donors, and this limited the genetic and exposure-history diversity represented.

Data came from immunoSEQ multiplex PCR; TCRdb stores just in-frame clones and leaves some out. The sample carries millions of clones, 93% recorded once. The sequenced material came from naive CD8+ T cells from PBMCs. The chain couples TRBV18 to TRBJ2-7, with 7 bases matching TRBD2. The source is a man younger than 30 in good health. Some clones in this sample may be carry-over from other donors' samples. CDR3 in DNA: TGTGCCAGCTCACCATGGGGGGGCGAGCAGTACTTC. This translates into CASSPWGGEQYF.